The source of this T cell receptor beta chain is a study of a mutant IDH1 vaccine in newly diagnosed glioma. Study information: Vaccination followed radiotherapy alone by 4-6 weeks, or accompanied temozolomide cycles. Those enrolled had earlier been treated with radiotherapy, temozolomide, or both, mostly both. Study-level results: Any relationship between pseudoprogression and changes in top peripheral T cell clonotypes seemed absent.

CDR1 SGHDT and CDR2 YYEEEE come from the germline V gene. V gave up 0 bases and J gave up 4 bases, with 8 bases separating them. CDR3 size: 14 residues. Documented time point: week 5, during vaccination. Vaccinated patients received 300 ug of mutant IDH1 20-mer peptide per dose, with topical imiquimod. The donor cohort comprised cases of new WHO grade 3 or 4 IDH1-mutant, ATRX-lost astrocytoma. Here immunoSEQ multiplex PCR was the method, and the copy in TCRdb shows in-frame clones only, minus some. The repertoire holds about 53,000 clones, around 84% seen once, with about 7% in the top ten. This clone was recorded a few times. Its antigen is undetermined.

This TCR was sampled from a woman between 50 and 59 years old with glioma. The sample here was PBMCs, taken from a glioma patient whose treatment included an IDH1 peptide vaccine. The V and J genes are TRBV5-6 and TRBJ1-5; perhaps TRBD1 as D (6 bases). The CDR3 region has the DNA TGTGCCAGCAGCTTGGGGACAGCTAATCAGCCCCAGCATTTT. Protein sequence: CASSLGTANQPQHF.